What follows are 9 T cell receptor beta chains derived from one specimen sequenced in a study of blood T cell repertoires in COVID-19. Profiling relied on immunoSEQ multiplex PCR, and the TCRdb table lists in-frame clones only, not all of them. This sample has 130,000 to 150,000 clones, with around nine tenths found just once. Sequencing input: peripheral blood. The receptors here all came from a woman between 50 and 59 years old with active or convalescent COVID-19.

This chain links TRBV30 with TRBJ1-3; 7 bases are shared with TRBD1. This CDR3 is 15 amino acids long. V lost 4 bases to trimming and J lost 1 base; unmatched junction nucleotides: 7. The germline V gene encodes CDR1 GTSNPN and CDR2 SVGIG (reference sequence). The CDR3 DNA reads as TGTGCCTGGATGAACAGGGGAGTATCTGGAAACACCATATATTTT. Translating it yields CAWMNRGVSGNTIYF. Full variable domain (remainder filled in from reference TRBV30 and TRBJ1-3): SQTIHQWPATLVQPVGSPLSLECTVEGTSNPNLYWYRQAAGRGLQLLFYSVGIGQISSEVPQNLSASRPQDRQFILSSKKLLLSDSGFYLCAWMNRGVSGNTIYFGEGSWLTVV.

This chain connects TRBV7-2 to TRBJ1-6, with D maybe TRBD1 (6 bases). V was shortened by 5 bases and J by 10 bases, with 15 bases between the two germline ends. The germline V gene has CDR1 SGHTA and CDR2 FQGNSA. The CDR3 has 14 residues. The CDR3 nucleotides are TGTGCCAGCAGCATACAGGGTAGCGGGTCACCCCTCCACTTT. Translating it yields CASSIQGSGSPLHF.

The chain links TRBV7-9 to TRBJ2-1; TRBD2 might be the D (6 bases). The ends were cut back, 2 bases at V and 5 bases at J, with 13 bases in the middle. The length of the CDR3 is 15 residues. Per germline, CDR1 SEHNR and CDR2 FQNEAQ (reference sequence). The CDR3 DNA reads as TGTGCCAGCAGCTTAACGGGGGTGGCTGACAATGAGCAGTTCTTC. It specifies CASSLTGVADNEQFF.

CDR3 sequence (DNA): TGTGCCAGCAGTTTAAGGGGCTGGAGAGGCGCAGAGACCCAGTACTTC. It encodes CASSLRGWRGAETQYF. This chain joins TRBV28 and TRBJ2-5; possible D gene TRBD1, 5 bases. The length of the CDR3 is 16 residues. V gave up 2 bases and J gave up 4 bases, with 17 bases separating them. Germline CDR1 MDHEN, CDR2 SYDVKM.

The chain uses TRBV7-8 and TRBJ1-2; TRBD1 matches 8 bases. V gave up 6 bases and J gave up 4 bases; unmatched junction bases: 4. Germline assignment: CDR1 SGHVS and CDR2 FQNEAQ. The length of the CDR3 is 13 residues. CDR3 nucleotide sequence: TGTGCCAGCAGAAACAGGGGGGGCTATGGCTACACCTTC. It encodes CASRNRGGYGYTF.

This rearrangement joins TRBV7-9 to TRBJ2-7, with D hard to call. Trimming cost V 4 bases and J 4 bases, with 11 bases left between them. The germline V gene has CDR1 SEHNR and CDR2 FQNEAQ (reference sequence). The CDR3 consists of 13 residues. Here the CDR3 DNA reads TGTGCCAGCAGCTCTGCCCTTGAGTACGAGCAGTACTTC. This sequence encodes CASSSALEYEQYF.

V and J are TRBV2 and TRBJ1-2; D is perhaps TRBD1 (5 bases). CDR3 length: 13 amino acids. V was cut by 6 bases and J by 4 bases, with 12 bases left in between. CDR1 SNHLY and CDR2 FYNNEI come from the germline V gene. As DNA, the CDR3 is TGTGCCAGCAGAGTAGGAGGGACCTATGGCTACACCTTC. It is translated as CASRVGGTYGYTF.

V gene TRBV24-1 combines with J gene TRBJ2-5, with 9 bases identical to TRBD2. The CDR3 totals 15 residues. J was trimmed by 4 bases and V by 5 bases; bases with no gene match: 7. Germline values: CDR1 KGHDR, CDR2 SFDVKD. CDR3 sequence (DNA): TGTGCCACCAGTGCGGGTGGAGCGGGAGGAGAGACCCAGTACTTC. It yields the protein CATSAGGAGGETQYF.

This chain connects TRBV6-2 or TRBV6-3 to TRBJ2-7, with 9 bases lining up with TRBD2. This CDR3 is built from 15 residues. V was pared by 6 bases and J by 1 base, with 7 bases of the junction left unmatched. The germline V gene has CDR1 MNHEY and CDR2 SVGEGT. CDR3 sequence reads: CASSASGTTSYEQYF. DNA for the CDR3: TGTGCCAGCAGCGCTAGCGGGACTACTTCCTACGAGCAGTACTTC.